This passage covers 28 T cell receptor beta chains from one sample sequenced in a study of Graves' ophthalmopathy and Graves' hyperthyroidism. Transcripts of RNA were the source for amplifying TCR beta CDR3 regions. The first-round RT-PCR employed HTBI primers together with the Qiagen OneStep RT-PCR kit. A multiplex PCR was then performed as the second round. TCRdb passed the multiplex PCR reads through MiXCR, listing each CDR3 protein once. The sample includes under 400,000 distinct CDR3 sequences, roughly a sixth of them seen just once. The sequencing input was peripheral blood. These receptors originate from an adult man with Graves' ophthalmopathy.

This clonotype was observed many times. For the CDR3, the DNA is TGTGCCAGCAGTGAAGTATGGACTAGCGGGGAGGTGACCCAGTACTTC. This translates into CASSEVWTSGEVTQYF. The J gene is TRBJ2-5, the V gene TRBV2, with 12 bases matching TRBD2. Per germline, CDR1 SNHLY and CDR2 FYNNEI. The CDR3 is 16 amino acids. The V and J ends lost 1 base and 7 bases, in that order; junction bases with no gene match: 7.

This clonotype has a count of ten or more. The chain carries TRBV6-2 or TRBV6-3 and TRBJ1-1; D remains unclear. CDR3 length equals 14 residues. Trimming pared 2 bases from V and 1 base from J, leaving 8 bases between. Germline V gene lookup returns CDR1 MNHEY and CDR2 SVGEGT. CDR3 region: CASSYEVWNTEAFF. The CDR3 DNA sequence: TGTGCCAGCAGTTACGAAGTATGGAACACTGAAGCTTTCTTT.

This clonotype appeared many times. CDR3 bases: TGTGCCAGCAGCTATCCGGGACAGGGGCCCTATGGCTACACCTTC. It codes for CASSYPGQGPYGYTF. V and J are TRBV7-2 and TRBJ1-2; TRBD1 agrees at 10 bases. There are 15 residues in the CDR3. The germline CDR1 and CDR2 sequences are SGHTA and FQGNSA. The V segment lost 4 bases and the J segment 4 bases; nucleotides outside the gene matches: 6. Drawing the rest from reference TRBV7-2 and TRBJ1-2, the complete variable domain is GAGVSQSPSNKVTEKGKDVELRCDPISGHTALYWYRQSLGQGLEFLIYFQGNSAPDKSGLPSDRFSAERTGGSVSTLTIQRTQQEDSAVYLCASSYPGQGPYGYTFGSGTRLTVV.

This clonotype showed up many times. The chain recombines TRBV5-1 with TRBJ1-2; 12 bases line up with TRBD1. The V and J ends lost 4 bases and 7 bases, in that order; junction bases with no gene match: 5. Per the germline V gene, CDR1 is SGHRS and CDR2 is YFSETQ. The CDR3 loop spans 14 amino acids. The CDR3 nucleotides are TGCGCCAGCAGCCCCCGGGACAGGGGGCTTGGCTACACCTTC. This encodes CASSPRDRGLGYTF.

This clonotype was found many times. CDR3 protein: CASSWGTNYGYTF. The CDR3 DNA is TGTGCCAGCAGCTGGGGCACCAACTATGGCTACACCTTC. The chain joins TRBV12-3 or TRBV12-4 to TRBJ1-2, with D perhaps TRBD1 (5 bases). The CDR3 runs 13 residues. The V end was cut by 6 bases, the J end by 2 bases, with 10 bases between.

The chain couples TRBV6-5 to TRBJ2-7; 8 bases align to TRBD1. Germline-derived CDR1 and CDR2 are MNHEY and SVGAGI. V trimming: 4 bases; J trimming: 3 bases; junction bases outside the gene matches: 5. This CDR3 contains 14 residues. The CDR3 nucleotides are TGTGCCAGCAGTTTGGTACAGGGGGGCTACGAGCAGTACTTC. Translation gives CASSLVQGGYEQYF.

This clonotype was observed at least ten times. The rearrangement links TRBV28 to TRBJ2-7, with a tentative D call TRBD1 (6 bases). The CDR3 runs to 13 residues. V was clipped by 6 bases and J by 1 base, with 10 bases between them. Germline CDR1 is MDHEN and CDR2 is SYDVKM. The CDR3 is CASRLGTSYEQYF. CDR3 nucleotide sequence: TGTGCCAGCAGGCTAGGGACATCCTACGAGCAGTACTTC.

Ten or more counts support this clonotype. V and J are TRBV20-1 and TRBJ1-5; D ambiguous. The CDR3 contains 15 residues. The germline gives CDR1 DFQATT, CDR2 SNEGSKA (reference sequence). Between the trimmed V and J ends, which lost 0 bases and 0 bases, there was a span of 9 bases. In DNA form, the CDR3 reads TGCAGTGCTAGAGATGGGCGGTATAGCAATCAGCCCCAGCATTTT. Amino acid sequence: CSARDGRYSNQPQHF.

This clonotype showed up many times. The chain uses TRBV29-1 and TRBJ1-2; 10 nucleotides agree with TRBD1. The CDR3 covers 12 residues. The V segment lost 5 bases and the J segment 8 bases; nucleotides outside the gene matches: 5. Germline CDR1 reads SQVTM; CDR2 reads ANQGSEA. The CDR3 here is CSVTGQGKGYTF. In DNA, the CDR3 is TGCAGCGTTACGGGACAGGGGAAGGGCTACACCTTC.

This clonotype was seen repeatedly, ten times or more. The chain recombines TRBV6-2 or TRBV6-3 with TRBJ2-7; TRBD1 or TRBD2 may be the D gene (5 bases each). Trimming removed 2 bases at V and 0 bases at J, with 11 bases between. Germline V lookup: CDR1 MNHEY, CDR2 SVGEGT. The CDR3 loop spans 15 amino acids. The CDR3 sequence: CASSYGDQGSYEQYF. Here the CDR3 DNA reads TGTGCCAGCAGTTACGGGGACCAAGGCTCCTACGAGCAGTACTTC.

CDR3 in DNA: TGTGCCAGTAGTATAGGGGCGCAGAAAGCTTTCTTT. Amino acid sequence: CASSIGAQKAFF. The chain recombines TRBV19 with TRBJ1-1; D unclear. The CDR3 has 12 residues. CDR1 is LNHDA and CDR2 is SQIVND in the germline V gene (reference sequence). The V end lost 1 base, the J end lost 9 bases, and 9 bases lay between the germline ends.

This clonotype came up many times. CDR3 in amino acids: CASSSLAGGVWEQYF. Written as DNA, the CDR3 is TGTGCCAGCAGCTCTTTAGCGGGGGGCGTTTGGGAGCAGTACTTC. The J gene is TRBJ2-7, the V gene TRBV11-2, with 10 bases identical to TRBD2. With 4 bases clipped from V and 7 bases from J, the junction kept 10 bases outside the gene matches. Germline values: CDR1 SGHAT, CDR2 FQNNGV. The CDR3 is 15 residues long. Full variable domain (rest looked up from reference TRBV11-2 and TRBJ2-7): EAGVAQSPRYKIIEKRQSVAFWCNPISGHATLYWYQQILGQGPKLLIQFQNNGVVDDSQLPKDRFSAERLKGVDSTLKIQPAKLEDSAVYLCASSSLAGGVWEQYFGPGTRLTVT.

This clonotype showed up many times. The V gene is TRBV12-3 or TRBV12-4, the J gene TRBJ2-7, with no clear D. The CDR3 has 12 residues. Trimming took off 6 bases at V and 6 bases at J, with 12 bases between the two ends. The CDR3 sequence is CASSSSVGEQYF. The CDR3 DNA reads TGTGCCAGCAGCTCATCCGTTGGCGAGCAGTACTTC.

This clonotype has a count of ten or more. This chain links TRBV14 with TRBJ2-2; D is unclear. Germline-derived CDR1 and CDR2 are SGHDN and FVKESK. The length of the CDR3 is 16 residues. Trimming took off 1 base at V and 0 bases at J, with 9 bases between the two ends. This CDR3 reads CASSQGTAANTGELFF. The CDR3 coding sequence is TGTGCCAGCAGCCAAGGAACAGCAGCGAACACCGGGGAGCTGTTTTTT. Variable domain in full (rest from reference TRBV14 and TRBJ2-2): EAGVTQFPSHSVIEKGQTVTLRCDPISGHDNLYWYRRVMGKEIKFLLHFVKESKQDESGMPNNRFLAERTGGTYSTLKVQPAELEDSGVYFCASSQGTAANTGELFFGEGSRLTVL.

The V and J genes are TRBV27 and TRBJ1-2, with D perhaps matching TRBD1 (6 bases). Germline CDR1 MNHEY, CDR2 SMNVEV (reference sequence). The ends were cut back, 5 bases at V and 4 bases at J, with 17 bases in the middle. This CDR3 is built from 15 residues. DNA of the CDR3: TGTGCCAGCAGTCCGTATGGGGGCGCGACCTATGGCTACACCTTC. Encoded protein: CASSPYGGATYGYTF.

The rearrangement joins TRBV7-3 to TRBJ2-7; tentatively, D is TRBD1 (5 bases). Germline V gene data show CDR1 as SGHTA and CDR2 as FQGTGA. The V end lost 5 bases, the J end lost 4 bases, and 12 bases lay between the germline ends. CDR3 length: 13 residues. The CDR3 coding sequence is TGTGCCAGCAGCATGAAAGCAGGGTACGAGCAGTACTTC. As protein: CASSMKAGYEQYF.

This clonotype was observed many times. The chain links TRBV6-5 to TRBJ2-5; either TRBD1 or TRBD2 may supply D (6 bases each). The length of the CDR3 is 14 residues. Trimming shortened V by 4 bases and J by 0 bases, and 9 bases separated the two germline ends. Germline values: CDR1 MNHEY, CDR2 SVGAGI. Written as DNA, the CDR3 is TGTGCCAGCAGTTTAGGGGGGTACCAAGAGACCCAGTACTTC. It yields the protein CASSLGGYQETQYF.

The chain combines TRBV3-1 with TRBJ1-5; D might be TRBD1 (6 bases). V was pared by 0 bases and J by 7 bases, with 13 bases between. The CDR3 is made up of 15 amino acids. Germline-derived CDR1 and CDR2 are LGHDT and YNNKEL (reference sequence). CDR3 nucleotides: TGTGCCAGCAGCCAAGATACGGGGGCCTGGCAGCCCCAGCATTTT. Its protein product is CASSQDTGAWQPQHF.

This clonotype was recorded at least ten times. The gene calls are TRBV19 and TRBJ1-1; 9 positions agree with TRBD1. The CDR3 spans 16 residues. Germline trimming cut 2 bases from V and 1 base from J; bases unmatched to any gene: 5. CDR1 is LNHDA, CDR2 SQIVND, per germline (reference sequence). The CDR3 protein is CASSIRQGGRNTEAFF. As DNA, the CDR3 is TGTGCCAGTAGTATAAGACAGGGGGGTAGGAACACTGAAGCTTTCTTT.

This clonotype came up many times. This sequence joins TRBV20-1 and TRBJ1-6; 7 positions agree with TRBD1. V was pared by 5 bases and J by 9 bases, with 4 bases of the junction left unmatched. CDR3 size: 12 residues. Per germline, CDR1 DFQATT and CDR2 SNEGSKA (reference sequence). In DNA, the CDR3 is TGCAGTGCTGAAGACAGGGCTTCACCCCTCCACTTT. Amino acids: CSAEDRASPLHF.

This clonotype was seen ten or more times. The CDR3 sequence is CASSEHRGTSNYGYTF. CDR3 in DNA: TGTGCCAGCAGTGAACATCGAGGCACATCTAACTATGGCTACACCTTC. The rearrangement links TRBV6-1 to TRBJ1-2; D is undetermined. Germline lookup yields CDR1 MNHNS and CDR2 SASEGT. V lost 2 bases and J lost 0, with 13 bases in between. This CDR3 has 16 residues.

This clonotype has ten or more counts. The chain has TRBV6-1 and TRBJ1-2; no clear D. Trimming shortened V by 3 bases and J by 0 bases, and 5 bases separated the two germline ends. Germline V gene data show CDR1 as MNHNS and CDR2 as SASEGT. This CDR3 is built from 13 residues. CDR3 nucleotides: TGTGCCAGCAGTGAGACCGCTAACTATGGCTACACCTTC. Translation: CASSETANYGYTF.

The chain carries TRBV20-1 and TRBJ1-2, with a possible D match to TRBD1 (5 bases). Trimming took off 6 bases at V and 0 bases at J, with 11 bases between the two ends. Germline CDR1 and CDR2: DFQATT and SNEGSKA (reference sequence). CDR3 length equals 13 residues. CDR3 sequence (DNA): TGCAGTGCCACACAGGCCTCTAACTATGGCTACACCTTC. Protein sequence: CSATQASNYGYTF.

In its sample, this clonotype was seen many times. J is TRBJ1-1 and V is TRBV7-3; maybe TRBD1 (5 bases). Germline V gives CDR1 SGHTA, CDR2 FQGTGA. The CDR3 runs to 14 residues. V was pared by 5 bases and J by 7 bases, with 17 bases between. This chain's CDR3 is CASSQRDRGVEAFF. In DNA form, the CDR3 reads TGTGCCAGCAGCCAACGCGACCGGGGCGTTGAAGCTTTCTTT.

The sample holds many counts of this clonotype. The chain is built from TRBV6-1 and TRBJ2-7; D is perhaps TRBD1 (6 bases). Germline V lookup: CDR1 MNHNS, CDR2 SASEGT. This CDR3 is built from 16 residues. V was shortened by 6 bases and J by 2 bases, with 20 bases between the two germline ends. The chain's CDR3 is CASRGMATGSTYEQYF. The DNA of the CDR3 is TGTGCCAGCAGGGGTATGGCGACAGGTTCCACCTACGAGCAGTACTTC.

The V and J genes are TRBV6-1 and TRBJ2-5; D is undetermined. Trimming took 7 bases from V and 5 from J, leaving 14 bases between them. Germline CDR1 is MNHNS and CDR2 is SASEGT. CDR3 length equals 13 residues. The CDR3 coding sequence is TGTGCCAGCACTCAGAACTACGGTGAGACCCAGTACTTC. Its translation: CASTQNYGETQYF.

Ten or more counts support this clonotype. The CDR3 region is CASSWTSASYEQYF. The CDR3 DNA reads as TGTGCCAGTTCCTGGACTAGCGCGTCCTACGAGCAGTACTTC. The chain carries TRBV27 and TRBJ2-7; 9 bases agree with TRBD2. The CDR3 has 14 amino acids. The germline V gene has CDR1 MNHEY and CDR2 SMNVEV (reference sequence). Losses at the gene ends were 9 bases for V and 1 base for J; bases not matched to a gene: 7.

V is TRBV20-1 and J is TRBJ2-5; 7 nucleotides match TRBD2. V lost 0 bases to trimming and J lost 5 bases; unmatched junction nucleotides: 6. Germline V lookup: CDR1 DFQATT, CDR2 SNEGSKA (reference sequence). The CDR3 length is 14 residues. DNA of the CDR3: TGCAGTGCTAGAGACCCAAACGGGGGGGAGACCCAGTACTTC. Translating it yields CSARDPNGGETQYF.